This T cell receptor (beta chain) was documented in a study of blood T cell repertoires in COVID-19. The protocol was immunoSEQ multiplex PCR, while the TCRdb copy is restricted to in-frame clones and leaves out a portion. This table holds 88,000 or so clones, 70% to 90% found once. V dropped 0 bases and J dropped 7; count of bases not matched to a gene: 13. The CDR3 extends over 17 amino acids. Germline V gene data show CDR1 as GTSNPN and CDR2 as SVGIG (reference sequence). The chain uses TRBV30 and TRBJ2-1; 9 bases agree with TRBD2. The specimen sequenced was peripheral blood. This sequence originates from a man aged 55 to 69 with acute or convalescent COVID-19. The CDR3 coding sequence is TGTGCCTGGAGTGTACCTAGCGGGGTGAATGTTGGGAATGAGCAGTTCTTC. Its translation is CAWSVPSGVNVGNEQFF.